These 25 T cell receptor beta chains share one sample of origin, sequenced in a study of blood T cell repertoires in COVID-19. The protocol was immunoSEQ multiplex PCR, while the TCRdb copy is restricted to in-frame clones and leaves out a portion. Found here are a few hundred thousand clones, around nine tenths of them singletons; the top ten hold approximately 9.3%. Sequencing was performed on PBMCs or T cells enriched from blood (not recorded which). Receptor source: a woman in her 50s who had recovered from COVID-19.

The gene calls are TRBV9 and TRBJ2-7, with TRBD2 matching over 10 bases. Germline-derived CDR1 and CDR2 are SGDLS and YYNGEE. The CDR3 length is 15 residues. V trimming: 4 bases; J trimming: 4 bases; junction bases outside the gene matches: 8. The CDR3: CASSPLPSGGYEQYF. For the CDR3, the DNA is TGTGCCAGCAGCCCCCTCCCTAGCGGGGGTTACGAGCAGTACTTC. The whole variable domain, remainder taken from reference TRBV9 and TRBJ2-7, is DSGVTQTPKHLITATGQRVTLRCSPRSGDLSVYWYQQSLDQGLQFLIQYYNGEERAKGNILERFSAQQFPDLHSELNLSSLELGDSALYFCASSPLPSGGYEQYFGPGTRLTVT.

In regard to this clone: The identical CDR3 is also encoded by other nucleotide sequences in the sample. The chain is built from TRBV19 and TRBJ1-1; D is unclear. CDR3 length equals 13 residues. V gave up 3 bases and J gave up 1 base, with 6 bases separating them. Germline V gives CDR1 LNHDA, CDR2 SQIVND (reference sequence). CDR3 nucleotide sequence: TGTGCCAGTAGTATGGGCCCGAACACTGAAGCTTTCTTT. Protein product: CASSMGPNTEAFF.

This chain joins TRBV12-3 or TRBV12-4 and TRBJ2-2; D perhaps matches TRBD1 (6 bases). The ends were cut back, 4 bases at V and 10 bases at J, with 7 bases in the middle. CDR3 size: 11 residues. The CDR3 sequence is CASSWDMELFF. The CDR3, as DNA: TGTGCCAGCAGTTGGGACATGGAGCTGTTTTTT.

This clone was seen more than once but under ten times. The CDR3 here is CASSGPGTSEYNEQFF. The CDR3 DNA reads TGTGCCAGCAGCGGCCCCGGGACTAGCGAATACAATGAGCAGTTCTTC. This chain connects TRBV21-1 to TRBJ2-1; the table's D call of TRBD2 was not tested on the DNA. TRBV21-1 constitutes a pseudogene. The CDR3 consists of 16 residues.

The CDR3 DNA reads as TGCAGCGTTGGTGGCATAAACACAGATACGCAGTATTTT. This codes for CSVGGINTDTQYF. This sequence joins TRBV29-1 and TRBJ2-3; D not resolved. V was pared by 4 bases and J by 2 bases, with 10 bases between. Germline CDR1 is SQVTM and CDR2 is ANQGSEA. This CDR3 has 13 residues.

This clone was observed a handful of times. The V gene is TRBV7-2, the J gene TRBJ2-1; the D is unclear. Per the germline V gene, CDR1 is SGHTA and CDR2 is FQGNSA. Trimming cost V 5 bases and J 6 bases, with 14 bases left between them. The CDR3 sequence is 14 residues long. As DNA, the CDR3 is TGTGCCAGCAGCGAGACCCTGCAGCGCAATGAGCAGTTCTTC. Translation: CASSETLQRNEQFF.

Points on this clone: Other nucleotide sequences in the sample specify the same CDR3. The rearrangement joins TRBV24-1 to TRBJ1-3; D is perhaps TRBD1 (5 bases). The CDR3 extends over 14 amino acids. Germline CDR1 reads KGHDR; CDR2 reads SFDVKD. Trimming removed 4 bases at V and 2 bases at J, with 8 bases between. The CDR3 nucleotides read TGTGCCACCAGTGACCCAGGGACTGGAAACACCATATATTTT. As protein: CATSDPGTGNTIYF.

The J gene is TRBJ2-5, the V gene TRBV18; perhaps TRBD2 as D (6 bases). V shed 3 bases and J shed 1 base, with 15 bases lying between them. Germline CDR1 and CDR2: KGHSH and LQKENI. This CDR3 has 16 amino acids. This chain's CDR3 is CASSPRGSGRQETQYF. The CDR3 DNA reads TGTGCCAGCTCACCGCGGGGATCGGGTCGCCAAGAGACCCAGTACTTC.

DNA for the CDR3: TGTGCCAGCAGCCCCCGGGGTAGCTTCGGCACCGGGGAGCTGTTTTTT. Protein product: CASSPRGSFGTGELFF. V gene TRBV4-2 combines with J gene TRBJ2-2, with a tentative D call TRBD2 (5 bases). Trimming stripped 4 bases from V and 4 bases from J, with 16 bases between. Germline values: CDR1 LGHNA, CDR2 YNFKEQ. This CDR3 comprises 16 residues.

V is TRBV3-1 (or the pseudogene TRBV3-2) and J is TRBJ1-5; TRBD1 matches at 7 bases. CDR1 is LGHDT and CDR2 is YNNKEL in the germline V gene (reference sequence). This CDR3 has 14 residues. V lost 3 bases, J lost 6 bases, and 5 bases stayed unmatched. The CDR3 DNA is TGTGCCAGCAGCCAGTTCAGGGGGACTCAGCCCCAGCATTTT. The encoded protein is CASSQFRGTQPQHF.

The chain carries TRBV7-9 and TRBJ1-5; tentative D call: TRBD1 (5 bases). In germline, CDR1 is SEHNR, CDR2 FQNEAQ (reference sequence). Trimming left V 5 bases short and J 4 bases short, with 15 bases between. The CDR3 spans 15 residues. The DNA for the CDR3 is TGTGCCAGCAGCCGGGACGGGGGAGGTAATCAGCCCCAGCATTTT. The encoded protein is CASSRDGGGNQPQHF.

This chain links TRBV29-1 with TRBJ2-1; a possible D gene is TRBD1 (5 bases). V gave up 4 bases and J gave up 5 bases, with 12 bases separating them. Germline V lookup: CDR1 SQVTM, CDR2 ANQGSEA. The CDR3 spans 13 residues. The CDR3 DNA reads TGCAGCGTTGGGACACCTCGAAACAATGAGCAGTTCTTC. Translating gives CSVGTPRNNEQFF.

A few counts support this clone. V and J are TRBV5-1 and TRBJ2-1; 8 bases are a match to TRBD1. CDR1 SGHRS and CDR2 YFSETQ come from the germline V gene. The CDR3 has 15 amino acids. V was pared by 5 bases and J by 8 bases, with 12 bases of the junction left unmatched. The CDR3 protein is CASSIGTGLVDEQFF. CDR3 DNA sequence: TGCGCCAGCAGTATAGGGACAGGCTTAGTGGATGAGCAGTTCTTC.

The rearrangement joins TRBV3-1 (or the pseudogene TRBV3-2) to TRBJ2-7; 8 bases fit TRBD2. Germline V lookup: CDR1 LGHDT, CDR2 YNNKEL (reference sequence). V lost 8 bases, J lost 4 bases, and 1 base stayed unmatched. The CDR3 runs 11 residues. CDR3 in DNA: TGTGCCAGCCGCGGGGGGTACGAGCAGTACTTC. As protein: CASRGGYEQYF.

The chain carries TRBV7-2 and TRBJ2-3; a weak D match, TRBD2 (5 bases). CDR3 length: 14 residues. Trimming removed 3 bases at V and 4 bases at J, with 11 bases between. In germline, CDR1 is SGHTA, CDR2 FQGNSA. The CDR3 region is CASSFFNGADTQYF. Here the CDR3 DNA reads TGTGCCAGCAGCTTCTTCAACGGGGCAGATACGCAGTATTTT.

The gene calls are TRBV11-3 and TRBJ1-3; no definite D call. The CDR3 has 17 amino acids. Trimming left V 7 bases short and J 2 bases short, with 21 bases between. Germline-derived CDR1 and CDR2 are SGHNT and YENEEA. Here the CDR3 reads CASTHLDWNLPGNTIYF. CDR3 DNA sequence: TGTGCCAGCACCCATCTAGACTGGAACCTGCCTGGAAACACCATATATTTT.

This chain connects TRBV7-9 to TRBJ2-1, with 7 bases matching TRBD1. Germline V lookup: CDR1 SEHNR, CDR2 FQNEAQ (reference sequence). The CDR3 spans 16 residues. J gave up 10 bases and V 5 bases, and 17 bases lay outside the gene matches. The CDR3 sequence is CASSQATGDPIKEQFF. The CDR3 nucleotides are TGTGCCAGCAGCCAAGCTACAGGGGATCCAATTAAGGAGCAGTTCTTC.

The chain is built from TRBV7-2 and TRBJ2-5; 7 nucleotides match TRBD2. The V and J ends lost 5 bases and 5 bases, in that order; junction bases with no gene match: 5. The germline gives CDR1 SGHTA, CDR2 FQGNSA. CDR3 length equals 13 residues. The CDR3 nucleotides read TGTGCCAGCAGCCGCGGGAGCAAGGAGACCCAGTACTTC. Translating it yields CASSRGSKETQYF.

The chain couples TRBV7-9 to TRBJ1-3, with 7 bases fitting TRBD1. Trimming removed 5 bases from V and 8 bases from J; junction bases left unmatched: 12. This CDR3 comprises 15 residues. The V gene's germline CDR1 is SEHNR and CDR2 FQNEAQ (reference sequence). The DNA for the CDR3 is TGTGCCAGCAGCCCCGGGACAGCTGCGGAGGACACCATATATTTT. It encodes CASSPGTAAEDTIYF.

This clone is a singleton in its sample. The chain links TRBV5-1 to TRBJ2-1; 15 bases map to TRBD2. Germline CDR1 is SGHRS and CDR2 is YFSETQ. The CDR3 spans 17 residues. V was pared by 3 bases and J by 6 bases, with 7 bases of the junction left unmatched. The CDR3 coding sequence is TGCGCCAGCAGCTCAGGACTAGCGGGGGGGCCTTTCAATGAGCAGTTCTTC. Residues: CASSSGLAGGPFNEQFF.

The chain joins TRBV7-8 to TRBJ1-1; no firm D call. Per the germline V gene, CDR1 is SGHVS and CDR2 is FQNEAQ. There are 14 residues in the CDR3. V shed 1 base and J shed 0 bases, with 6 bases lying between them. CDR3 sequence reads: CASSLGQLNTEAFF. The CDR3 nucleotides read TGTGCCAGCAGCTTAGGGCAATTGAACACTGAAGCTTTCTTT.

J is TRBJ1-4 and V is TRBV19; 7 nucleotides line up with TRBD1. Germline loops: CDR1 LNHDA, CDR2 SQIVND (reference sequence). V lost 7 bases, J lost 8 bases, and 16 bases stayed unmatched. This CDR3 region has 16 residues. The CDR3 DNA reads TGTGCCAGTACAACATCCCCTACAGGGGTCGGGGAAAAACTGTTTTTT. Encoded protein: CASTTSPTGVGEKLFF.

This clone occurred once. This chain connects TRBV18 to TRBJ1-4, with 10 bases fitting TRBD1. This CDR3 has 13 amino acids. Germline assignment: CDR1 KGHSH and CDR2 LQKENI. J gave up 7 bases and V 6 bases, and 2 bases lay outside the gene matches. The CDR3 bases are TGTGCCAGCTCCCGGGACAGGGGTGAAAAACTGTTTTTT. It is translated as CASSRDRGEKLFF.

The J gene is TRBJ1-5, the V gene TRBV6-2 or TRBV6-3; D gene unclear. The CDR3 extends over 17 amino acids. With 5 bases removed from V and 6 bases from J, the gap between germline ends came to 23 bases. Germline loops: CDR1 MNHEY, CDR2 SVGEGT. The CDR3 is CASSPDTLPSTSQPQHF. In DNA, the CDR3 is TGTGCCAGCAGTCCCGACACCCTACCTTCCACCAGTCAGCCCCAGCATTTT.

This chain connects TRBV29-1 to TRBJ2-2, with D maybe TRBD1 (5 bases). V shed 7 bases and J shed 0 bases, with 12 bases lying between them. Looked up from germline, CDR1 is SQVTM and CDR2 is ANQGSEA. The CDR3 loop spans 14 amino acids. The CDR3, as DNA: TGCAGCGCGACAGTACAAACGAACACCGGGGAGCTGTTTTTT. This sequence encodes CSATVQTNTGELFF.